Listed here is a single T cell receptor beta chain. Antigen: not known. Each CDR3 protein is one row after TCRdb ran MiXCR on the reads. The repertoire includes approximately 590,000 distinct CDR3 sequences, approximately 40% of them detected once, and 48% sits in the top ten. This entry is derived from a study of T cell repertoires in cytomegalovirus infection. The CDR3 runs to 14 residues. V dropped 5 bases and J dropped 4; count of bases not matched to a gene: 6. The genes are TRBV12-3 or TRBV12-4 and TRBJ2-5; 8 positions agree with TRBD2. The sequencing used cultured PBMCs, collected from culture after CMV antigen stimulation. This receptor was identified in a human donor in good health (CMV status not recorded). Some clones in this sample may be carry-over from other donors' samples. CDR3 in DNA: TGTGCCAGCAGTATCCGGACTAGCACAGAGACCCAGTACTTC. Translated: CASSIRTSTETQYF.